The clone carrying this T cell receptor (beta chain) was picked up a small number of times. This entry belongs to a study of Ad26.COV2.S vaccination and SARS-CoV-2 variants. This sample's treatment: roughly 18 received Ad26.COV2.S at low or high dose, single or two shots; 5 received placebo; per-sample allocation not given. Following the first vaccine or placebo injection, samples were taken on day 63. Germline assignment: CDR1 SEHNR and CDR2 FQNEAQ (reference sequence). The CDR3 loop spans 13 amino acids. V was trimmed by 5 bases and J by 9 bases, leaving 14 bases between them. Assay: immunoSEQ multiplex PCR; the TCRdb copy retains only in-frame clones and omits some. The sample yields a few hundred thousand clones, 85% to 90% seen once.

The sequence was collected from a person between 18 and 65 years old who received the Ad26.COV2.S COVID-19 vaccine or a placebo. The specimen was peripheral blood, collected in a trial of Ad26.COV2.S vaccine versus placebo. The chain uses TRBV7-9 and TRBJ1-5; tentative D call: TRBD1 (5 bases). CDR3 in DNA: TGTGCCAGCAGCAACGGAGGGGAGTGGCCCCAGCATTTT. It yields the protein CASSNGGEWPQHF.